These 23 T cell receptor beta chains were all obtained from the same sample, sequenced in a study of T cell changes during pregnancy in multiple sclerosis. The data were produced by immunoSEQ multiplex PCR, yet TCRdb's version contains in-frame clones alone and is incomplete. The sample holds 40,000 to 45,000 clones, 70% to 90% seen once. The sample in question was CD4+ T cells from peripheral blood mononuclear cells, obtained in the first trimester of pregnancy. The source of these receptors is a female donor with multiple sclerosis, enrolled in a pregnancy study.

The rearrangement uses TRBV5-1 and TRBJ2-3, with 8 bases aligning to TRBD2. The germline V gene has CDR1 SGHRS and CDR2 YFSETQ. The CDR3 spans 17 residues. J lost 0 bases, V lost 3 bases, and 9 bases had no gene match. The CDR3 nucleotides read TGCGCCAGCAGCTCGACCGAACTAGCGGCAAGCACAGATACGCAGTATTTT. This codes for CASSSTELAASTDTQYF.

This clone turned up a few times. The chain is built from TRBV4-2 and TRBJ2-2, with 7 positions matching TRBD2. Germline CDR1 reads LGHNA; CDR2 reads YNFKEQ. Trimming removed 1 base from V and 6 bases from J; junction bases left unmatched: 8. This CDR3 is built from 16 residues. The CDR3: CASSQVGGGPAGELFF. Written as DNA, the CDR3 is TGTGCCAGCAGCCAAGTTGGGGGAGGGCCGGCCGGGGAGCTGTTTTTT.

CDR3 bases: TGTGCCAGCAGCTCTTTTCCGAGAGGGGGCTCTGCGTACGAGCAGTACTTC. It yields the protein CASSSFPRGGSAYEQYF. The chain combines TRBV7-6 with TRBJ2-7; 7 nucleotides line up with TRBD1. CDR3 length: 17 amino acids. V was clipped by 4 bases and J by 4 bases; unmatched bases: 16. Germline-derived CDR1 and CDR2 are SGHVS and FNYEAQ.

Comments on this clone: Compared with germline, one end of the junction differs, possibly owing to a read error. The rearrangement links TRBV2 to TRBJ1-2; TRBD1 is a possible D gene (5 bases). The CDR3 has 13 amino acids. Germline loops: CDR1 SNHLY, CDR2 FYNNEI. CDR3 sequence (DNA): TGTGCCGGCAGCGGGGAGGGGTCCTATGGCTACACCTTC. Its translation is CAGSGEGSYGYTF.

The J gene is TRBJ2-7, the V gene TRBV30, with D hard to call. Deletions cut 0 bases from V and 6 bases from J, with 9 bases between. Germline V gives CDR1 GTSNPN, CDR2 SVGIG (reference sequence). The CDR3 runs 12 residues. DNA of the CDR3: TGTGCCTGGAGTGTAGAGCCCTCCGAGCAGTACTTC. Encoded protein: CAWSVEPSEQYF.

The J gene is TRBJ1-3, the V gene TRBV7-9, with a possible D match to TRBD1 (5 bases). V lost 1 base to trimming and J lost 2 bases, with 6 bases between them. The germline CDR1 and CDR2 sequences are SEHNR and FQNEAQ (reference sequence). This CDR3 has 14 residues. In nucleotides, the CDR3 is TGTGCCAGCAGCTTAGGCAGGGCTGGAAACACCATATATTTT. Translated: CASSLGRAGNTIYF.

The chain couples TRBV5-6 to TRBJ2-5; 11 nucleotides match TRBD1. The CDR3 runs to 13 residues. CDR1 is SGHDT, CDR2 YYEEEE, per germline. V was pared by 7 bases and J by 5 bases, with 4 bases of the junction left unmatched. The CDR3 loop is CASSRDRGETQYF. The CDR3 DNA reads as TGTGCCAGCTCCCGGGACAGGGGGGAGACCCAGTACTTC.

CDR3 DNA: TGTGCCAGCAGCCCTCTGGCGGGAGAGAGAGATACGCAGTATTTT. This codes for CASSPLAGERDTQYF. The chain links TRBV14 to TRBJ2-3, with 7 nucleotides matching TRBD2. This CDR3 comprises 15 residues. Germline CDR1 is SGHDN and CDR2 is FVKESK. Trimming removed 4 bases from V and 5 bases from J; junction bases left unmatched: 9. Full variable domain (rest looked up from reference TRBV14 and TRBJ2-3): EAGVTQFPSHSVIEKGQTVTLRCDPISGHDNLYWYRRVMGKEIKFLLHFVKESKQDESGMPNNRFLAERTGGTYSTLKVQPAELEDSGVYFCASSPLAGERDTQYFGPGTRLTVL.

The chain combines TRBV27 with TRBJ1-5; 9 positions match TRBD1. Unmatched junction bases numbered 2, after V lost 4 bases and J lost 1 base. Germline V lookup: CDR1 MNHEY, CDR2 SMNVEV (reference sequence). The CDR3 is 15 amino acids. The CDR3 loop reads CASSWTGDSNQPQHF. CDR3 bases: TGTGCCAGCAGTTGGACAGGGGACAGCAATCAGCCCCAGCATTTT.

The chain links TRBV30 to TRBJ1-5; D is unresolved. From germline, CDR1 is GTSNPN and CDR2 SVGIG (reference sequence). CDR3 length: 13 amino acids. V gave up 2 bases and J gave up 1 base, with 6 bases separating them. The CDR3 DNA is TGTGCCTGGAGTTTCGGGAGCAATCAGCCCCAGCATTTT. It is translated as CAWSFGSNQPQHF.

The chain links TRBV2 to TRBJ1-5; no clear D. CDR3 length: 13 amino acids. Germline values: CDR1 SNHLY, CDR2 FYNNEI. V dropped 7 bases and J dropped 3 bases, with 10 bases sitting between them. This CDR3 is CASTEGNNQPQHF. Written as DNA, the CDR3 is TGTGCCAGCACCGAGGGCAACAATCAGCCCCAGCATTTT.

The rearrangement uses TRBV30 and TRBJ2-7; TRBD1 agrees at 8 bases. The CDR3 totals 14 residues. V gave up 1 base and J gave up 1 base; unmatched junction bases: 3. Germline V gene lookup returns CDR1 GTSNPN and CDR2 SVGIG (reference sequence). The CDR3 sequence: CAWSAWTGSYEQYF. CDR3 sequence (DNA): TGTGCCTGGAGTGCCTGGACAGGGTCCTACGAGCAGTACTTC.

CDR3 sequence reads: CASPPAGVGTDTQYF. CDR3 in DNA: TGTGCCAGTCCCCCCGCAGGGGTGGGAACAGATACGCAGTATTTT. The genes are TRBV6-5 and TRBJ2-3, with D possibly TRBD1 on 6 matching bases. CDR3 length equals 15 residues. V gave up 9 bases and J gave up 3 bases, with 19 bases separating them. CDR1 is MNHEY and CDR2 is SVGAGI in the germline V gene.

V is TRBV30 and J is TRBJ1-4; TRBD1 matches at 11 bases. V lost 4 bases, J lost 6 bases, and 13 bases stayed unmatched. The CDR3 sequence is 17 residues long. Per germline, CDR1 GTSNPN and CDR2 SVGIG (reference sequence). The CDR3, as DNA: TGTGCCTGGAATAAAGGGAGGACAGGGGGCTTTGATGAAAAACTGTTTTTT. This encodes CAWNKGRTGGFDEKLFF.

The genes are TRBV10-1 and TRBJ2-5; 8 nucleotides align to TRBD1. The CDR3 has 16 amino acids. V was clipped by 0 bases and J by 5 bases; unmatched bases: 8. Germline-derived CDR1 and CDR2 are WNHNN and SYGVQD (reference sequence). As DNA, the CDR3 is TGCGCCAGCAGTGAGTCCGGGACAGGTCAGAGGGAGACCCAGTACTTC. It codes for CASSESGTGQRETQYF.

The chain carries TRBV6-6 and TRBJ1-1; 8 bases are shared with TRBD1. From germline, CDR1 is MNHNY and CDR2 SVGAGI (reference sequence). The trim removed 7 bases at V and 1 base at J, leaving 11 bases unmatched. This CDR3 comprises 16 residues. This CDR3 reads CASTTPPGQGNTEAFF. As DNA, the CDR3 is TGTGCCAGCACTACTCCTCCTGGACAGGGGAACACTGAAGCTTTCTTT.

The chain is built from TRBV19 and TRBJ1-4; unclear D gene. The CDR3 loop spans 11 amino acids. Germline-derived CDR1 and CDR2 are LNHDA and SQIVND (reference sequence). V was pared by 6 bases and J by 7 bases, with 6 bases between. The CDR3 DNA is TGTGCCAGTAGGTCGGGTGAAAAACTGTTTTTT. Translated: CASRSGEKLFF.

The rearrangement joins TRBV5-8 to TRBJ1-5; TRBD1 is a possible D gene (5 bases). The CDR3 spans 14 residues. The V and J ends lost 2 bases and 7 bases respectively, with 13 bases between them. Germline V CDR1 and CDR2: SGHTS, YDEGEE. The CDR3 region is CASSFRREGQPQHF. The CDR3 nucleotides read TGTGCCAGCAGCTTTAGACGGGAGGGGCAGCCCCAGCATTTT. The full variable domain, completed using reference TRBV5-8 and TRBJ1-5, is EAGVTQSPTHLIKTRGQQATLRCSPISGHTSVYWYQQALGLGLQFLLWYDEGEERNRGNFPPRFSGRQFPNYSSELNVNALELEDSALYLCASSFRREGQPQHFGDGTRLSIL.

This clone was seen just once. The chain couples TRBV18 to TRBJ1-2, with TRBD1 identical over 7 bases. The V and J ends lost 4 bases and 4 bases, in that order; junction bases with no gene match: 15. Germline V gene lookup returns CDR1 KGHSH and CDR2 LQKENI. There are 17 residues in the CDR3. The CDR3 DNA follows: TGTGCCAGCTCACGAGACCGGGACAGTCAAACGGGCTATGGCTACACCTTC. Translating it yields CASSRDRDSQTGYGYTF.

The chain recombines TRBV5-1 with TRBJ1-3; TRBD1 agrees at 7 bases. V trimming: 0 bases; J trimming: 7 bases; junction bases outside the gene matches: 13. This CDR3 spans 17 amino acids. CDR1 and CDR2 (germline): SGHRS, YFSETQ. The CDR3 spells CASSLAAAGGTVNTIYF. CDR3 coding DNA: TGCGCCAGCAGCTTGGCCGCGGCAGGGGGTACAGTGAACACCATATATTTT.

This chain joins TRBV7-9 and TRBJ1-1; D is unclear. Trimming left V 5 bases short and J 8 bases short, with 9 bases between. The CDR3 spans 11 residues. Germline V gene lookup returns CDR1 SEHNR and CDR2 FQNEAQ (reference sequence). This CDR3 reads CASSQTREAFF. CDR3 sequence (DNA): TGTGCCAGCAGCCAGACCAGGGAAGCTTTCTTT.

The chain uses TRBV9 and TRBJ2-1; 11 nucleotides line up with TRBD2. Germline-derived CDR1 and CDR2 are SGDLS and YYNGEE. The CDR3 runs 15 residues. V shed 7 bases, J shed 6 bases, and the junction held 9 bases outside the gene matches. CDR3 bases: TGTGCCAGCGGGGAAGTAGCGGGGGGGCTCAATGAGCAGTTCTTC. This translates into CASGEVAGGLNEQFF.

This chain links TRBV7-2 with TRBJ1-1; a weak D match, TRBD1 (6 bases). The germline CDR1 and CDR2 sequences are SGHTA and FQGNSA. This CDR3 region has 13 residues. V was trimmed by 5 bases and J by 7 bases, leaving 14 bases between them. CDR3 protein: CASSLRGGDEAFF. The CDR3 bases are TGTGCCAGCAGCCTAAGGGGGGGGGATGAAGCTTTCTTT. Variable domain in full (rest from reference TRBV7-2 and TRBJ1-1): GAGVSQSPSNKVTEKGKDVELRCDPISGHTALYWYRQSLGQGLEFLIYFQGNSAPDKSGLPSDRFSAERTGGSVSTLTIQRTQQEDSAVYLCASSLRGGDEAFFGQGTRLTVV.